The rows below give T cell receptor beta chains drawn from one sample of a study of blood T cell repertoires in COVID-19. TCRdb's table, derived via immunoSEQ multiplex PCR, lists solely in-frame clones and lacks some. The sample shows 150,000 to 160,000 clones, 65% to 90% of them seen only once. The sequencing input was peripheral blood. These receptors were taken from a woman aged 50 to 60 with acute or convalescent COVID-19. The CDR3 runs from the conserved cysteine through the conserved F or W. The D gene is left open where the match is weak. For some rows the clone size is stated as once, few or many, or as a class when expanded; others skip it.

abundance: -
d_gene: TRBD1
j_gene: TRBJ1-2
v_gene: TRBV14
CDR3aa: CASSPGTGFGYTF
CDR3nt: TGTGCCAGCAGCCCTGGGACAGGGTTTGGCTACACCTTC

abundance: -
d_gene: -
j_gene: TRBJ1-4
v_gene: TRBV6-5
CDR3aa: CASIYSLNEKLFF
CDR3nt: TGTGCCAGCATATACAGCCTTAATGAAAAACTGTTTTTT

abundance: -
d_gene: TRBD1
j_gene: TRBJ1-3
v_gene: TRBV3-1/TRBV3-2
CDR3aa: CASSPQTGGSGNTIYF
CDR3nt: TGTGCCAGCAGCCCCCAAACAGGGGGCTCTGGAAACACCATATATTTT

abundance: -
d_gene: -
j_gene: TRBJ2-6
v_gene: TRBV4-3
CDR3aa: CASSQGGSASGANVLTF
CDR3nt: TGCGCCAGCAGCCAAGGAGGTTCAGCCTCTGGGGCCAACGTCCTGACTTTC

abundance: -
d_gene: -
j_gene: TRBJ2-5
v_gene: TRBV7-2
CDR3aa: CASSLARAEETQYF
CDR3nt: TGTGCCAGCAGCTTAGCGAGAGCCGAAGAGACCCAGTACTTC

abundance: -
d_gene: -
j_gene: TRBJ1-3
v_gene: TRBV9
CDR3aa: CASKATGSSGNTIYF
CDR3nt: TGTGCCAGCAAAGCAACAGGTTCCTCTGGAAACACCATATATTTT

abundance: -
d_gene: TRBD1
j_gene: TRBJ2-3
v_gene: TRBV28
CDR3aa: CASRSGQGPDTQYF
CDR3nt: TGTGCCAGCAGATCGGGACAGGGGCCAGATACGCAGTATTTT

abundance: -
d_gene: -
j_gene: TRBJ1-1
v_gene: TRBV19
CDR3aa: CASSSLVWEAFF
CDR3nt: TGTGCCAGTAGTTCACTCGTCTGGGAAGCTTTCTTT

abundance: -
d_gene: -
j_gene: TRBJ1-1
v_gene: TRBV3-1/TRBV3-2
CDR3aa: CASSPSLGAMNTEAFF
CDR3nt: TGTGCCAGCAGCCCCAGTTTAGGAGCGATGAACACTGAAGCTTTCTTT

abundance: -
d_gene: TRBD1
j_gene: TRBJ2-3
v_gene: TRBV2
CDR3aa: CASGGQSLSTDTQYF
CDR3nt: TGTGCCAGCGGGGGACAGAGCCTAAGCACAGATACGCAGTATTTT

abundance: -
d_gene: -
j_gene: TRBJ1-3
v_gene: TRBV20-1
CDR3aa: CSASRRASGNTIYF
CDR3nt: TGCAGTGCTAGTAGGAGGGCCTCTGGAAACACCATATATTTT

abundance: -
d_gene: -
j_gene: TRBJ2-7
v_gene: TRBV7-2
CDR3aa: CASSQKAAVAAYEQYF
CDR3nt: TGTGCCAGCAGCCAAAAGGCCGCTGTGGCGGCCTACGAGCAGTACTTC

abundance: -
d_gene: -
j_gene: TRBJ1-2
v_gene: TRBV14
CDR3aa: CASSQVGGENYGYTF
CDR3nt: TGTGCCAGCAGCCAAGTTGGAGGGGAAAACTATGGCTACACCTTC

abundance: -
d_gene: TRBD2
j_gene: TRBJ2-7
v_gene: TRBV5-6
CDR3aa: CASSLLSGKVGEQYF
CDR3nt: TGTGCCAGCAGCTTGCTGAGCGGGAAGGTTGGCGAGCAGTACTTC

abundance: -
d_gene: -
j_gene: TRBJ1-3
v_gene: TRBV25-1
CDR3aa: CASSEYGSPSGNTIYF
CDR3nt: TGTGCCAGCAGTGAATATGGGAGTCCCTCTGGAAACACCATATATTTT

abundance: -
d_gene: -
j_gene: TRBJ1-3
v_gene: TRBV5-1
CDR3aa: CASSVPFVGAGGNTIYF
CDR3nt: TGCGCCAGCAGCGTCCCTTTCGTGGGGGCTGGTGGAAACACCATATATTTT

abundance: -
d_gene: TRBD1
j_gene: TRBJ1-4
v_gene: TRBV25-1
CDR3aa: CASNTDREGEKLFF
CDR3nt: TGTGCCAGCAATACGGACAGGGAGGGTGAAAAACTGTTTTTT

abundance: -
d_gene: TRBD1
j_gene: TRBJ1-1
v_gene: TRBV29-1
CDR3aa: CSVEDRTGGVGNTEAFF
CDR3nt: TGCAGCGTTGAAGATCGGACAGGGGGTGTTGGGAACACTGAAGCTTTCTTT

abundance: -
d_gene: -
j_gene: TRBJ2-5
v_gene: TRBV7-8
CDR3aa: CASTYFGQETQYF
CDR3nt: TGTGCCAGCACCTACTTTGGTCAAGAGACCCAGTACTTC

abundance: -
d_gene: TRBD1
j_gene: TRBJ2-7
v_gene: TRBV19
CDR3aa: CASSTQWTGGYEQYF
CDR3nt: TGTGCCAGTAGTACCCAATGGACAGGGGGCTACGAGCAGTACTTC

abundance: -
d_gene: TRBD1
j_gene: TRBJ2-7
v_gene: TRBV4-3
CDR3aa: CASSLQLRQGFFSYEQYF
CDR3nt: TGCGCCAGCAGCCTTCAACTTCGACAGGGCTTCTTTTCCTACGAGCAGTACTTC

abundance: -
d_gene: -
j_gene: TRBJ1-1
v_gene: TRBV7-2
CDR3aa: CASSFPRMNTEAFF
CDR3nt: TGTGCCAGCAGCTTTCCCAGGATGAACACTGAAGCTTTCTTT

abundance: -
d_gene: TRBD1
j_gene: TRBJ2-1
v_gene: TRBV7-3
CDR3aa: CASSSPGQGSEQFF
CDR3nt: TGTGCCAGCAGCTCACCGGGACAGGGTAGCGAGCAGTTCTTC

abundance: -
d_gene: -
j_gene: TRBJ1-1
v_gene: TRBV19
CDR3aa: CASSTGHLNTEAFF
CDR3nt: TGTGCCAGTAGTACCGGACACCTGAACACTGAAGCTTTCTTT

abundance: -
d_gene: -
j_gene: TRBJ2-5
v_gene: TRBV5-4
CDR3aa: CASSLFAGGETQYF
CDR3nt: TGTGCCAGCAGCTTGTTCGCAGGCGGGGAGACCCAGTACTTC

abundance: -
d_gene: -
j_gene: TRBJ2-7
v_gene: TRBV7-9
CDR3aa: CASRYQDYEQYF
CDR3nt: TGTGCCAGCAGATACCAGGACTACGAGCAGTACTTC

abundance: -
d_gene: TRBD2
j_gene: TRBJ2-1
v_gene: TRBV11-3
CDR3aa: CASSKEGSGQSSYNEQFF
CDR3nt: TGTGCCAGCAGCAAAGAGGGTAGCGGGCAGAGCTCCTACAATGAGCAGTTCTTC

abundance: -
d_gene: -
j_gene: TRBJ2-7
v_gene: TRBV6-2/TRBV6-3
CDR3aa: CASSWGWTMPSYEQYF
CDR3nt: TGTGCCAGCAGTTGGGGATGGACAATGCCCTCCTACGAGCAGTACTTC

abundance: -
d_gene: TRBD1
j_gene: TRBJ2-2
v_gene: TRBV11-3
CDR3aa: CASSLGQGELFF
CDR3nt: TGTGCCAGCAGCCTGGGACAGGGGGAGCTGTTTTTT

abundance: -
d_gene: -
j_gene: TRBJ2-3
v_gene: TRBV28
CDR3aa: CASSLFKRATDTQYF
CDR3nt: TGTGCCAGCAGTTTATTCAAGCGAGCCACAGATACGCAGTATTTT

abundance: -
d_gene: -
j_gene: TRBJ2-3
v_gene: TRBV29-1
CDR3aa: CSVGTGSTDTQYF
CDR3nt: TGCAGCGTTGGTACGGGGAGCACAGATACGCAGTATTTT

abundance: -
d_gene: -
j_gene: TRBJ2-3
v_gene: TRBV5-4
CDR3aa: CASSLAETSTDTQYF
CDR3nt: TGTGCCAGCAGCTTGGCCGAGACTAGCACAGATACGCAGTATTTT

abundance: -
d_gene: -
j_gene: TRBJ1-4
v_gene: TRBV18
CDR3aa: CASSPRMEANEKLFF
CDR3nt: TGTGCCAGCTCACCAAGGATGGAGGCTAATGAAAAACTGTTTTTT

abundance: -
d_gene: -
j_gene: TRBJ1-5
v_gene: TRBV12-1
CDR3aa: CASSRTGTDNQPQHF
CDR3nt: TGTGCCAGCAGTCGGACCGGGACAGACAATCAGCCCCAGCATTTT

abundance: -
d_gene: -
j_gene: TRBJ1-2
v_gene: TRBV4-3
CDR3aa: CASSLEVSGRNYGYTF
CDR3nt: TGCGCCAGCAGCCTAGAAGTTTCGGGGAGGAACTATGGCTACACCTTC

abundance: -
d_gene: TRBD2
j_gene: TRBJ2-1
v_gene: TRBV28
CDR3aa: CASSSPTSGRALNEQFF
CDR3nt: TGTGCCAGCAGTTCACCAACGAGCGGGAGGGCCTTAAATGAGCAGTTCTTC

abundance: -
d_gene: -
j_gene: TRBJ1-5
v_gene: TRBV6-5
CDR3aa: CASSAYGGQPQHF
CDR3nt: TGTGCCAGCAGCGCCTACGGGGGTCAGCCCCAGCATTTT

abundance: -
d_gene: TRBD1
j_gene: TRBJ1-2
v_gene: TRBV19
CDR3aa: CASSMPRQGNYGYTF
CDR3nt: TGTGCCAGTAGTATGCCCCGACAGGGGAATTATGGCTACACCTTC

abundance: -
d_gene: -
j_gene: TRBJ2-7
v_gene: TRBV18
CDR3aa: CASSIERGSYEQYF
CDR3nt: TGTGCCAGCTCTATAGAAAGGGGCTCCTACGAGCAGTACTTC

abundance: -
d_gene: -
j_gene: TRBJ1-1
v_gene: TRBV20-1
CDR3aa: CSASARENTEAFF
CDR3nt: TGCAGTGCTAGTGCCAGGGAGAACACTGAAGCTTTCTTT

abundance: -
d_gene: -
j_gene: TRBJ1-1
v_gene: TRBV5-1
CDR3aa: CASSLGGGFGAFF
CDR3nt: TGCGCCAGCAGCTTGGGAGGGGGTTTTGGAGCTTTCTTT

abundance: -
d_gene: TRBD2
j_gene: TRBJ2-2
v_gene: TRBV3-1/TRBV3-2
CDR3aa: CASSQGLAGNTGELFF
CDR3nt: TGTGCCAGCAGCCAAGGACTAGCGGGGAACACCGGGGAGCTGTTTTTT

abundance: -
d_gene: TRBD1
j_gene: TRBJ2-2
v_gene: TRBV5-1
CDR3aa: CASSPTNTGVGELFF
CDR3nt: TGCGCCAGCAGCCCAACTAACACAGGGGTCGGGGAGCTGTTTTTT

abundance: -
d_gene: -
j_gene: TRBJ2-7
v_gene: TRBV28
CDR3aa: CASSSLPLGFWQYF
CDR3nt: TGTGCCAGCAGCTCGCTCCCACTAGGCTTCTGGCAGTACTTC

abundance: few
d_gene: -
j_gene: TRBJ2-5
v_gene: TRBV19
CDR3aa: CASSPRDQETQYF
CDR3nt: TGTGCCAGTAGCCCCAGGGACCAAGAGACCCAGTACTTC

abundance: once
d_gene: -
j_gene: TRBJ2-7
v_gene: TRBV7-2
CDR3aa: CASSLAALSSYEQYF
CDR3nt: TGTGCCAGCAGCTTAGCAGCACTAAGCTCCTACGAGCAGTACTTC

abundance: few
d_gene: -
j_gene: TRBJ2-3
v_gene: TRBV9
CDR3aa: CASSVDAEYSTDTQYF
CDR3nt: TGTGCCAGCAGCGTAGACGCCGAGTATAGCACAGATACGCAGTATTTT

abundance: -
d_gene: TRBD2
j_gene: TRBJ2-1
v_gene: TRBV7-3
CDR3aa: CASSLTSGAYNEQFF
CDR3nt: TGTGCCAGCAGCCTCACTAGCGGGGCTTACAATGAGCAGTTCTTC

abundance: -
d_gene: TRBD2
j_gene: TRBJ2-7
v_gene: TRBV2
CDR3aa: CASSSGTSLGEQYF
CDR3nt: TGTGCCAGCAGTTCGGGGACTAGCCTGGGAGAGCAGTACTTC

abundance: few
d_gene: -
j_gene: TRBJ1-5
v_gene: TRBV20-1
CDR3aa: CSASLGPSNQPQHF
CDR3nt: TGCAGTGCTAGTCTAGGCCCTAGCAATCAGCCCCAGCATTTT

abundance: -
d_gene: -
j_gene: TRBJ1-5
v_gene: TRBV7-2
CDR3aa: CASSLVISNQPQHF
CDR3nt: TGTGCCAGCAGCTTAGTAATCAGCAATCAGCCCCAGCATTTT

abundance: -
d_gene: TRBD1
j_gene: TRBJ2-7
v_gene: TRBV19
CDR3aa: CASSPRTGTGTYEQYF
CDR3nt: TGTGCCAGTAGTCCACGCACCGGGACAGGCACCTACGAGCAGTACTTC

abundance: -
d_gene: TRBD1
j_gene: TRBJ1-2
v_gene: TRBV7-9
CDR3aa: CASSFPGQGETNYGYTF
CDR3nt: TGTGCCAGCAGCTTCCCGGGACAGGGAGAGACTAACTATGGCTACACCTTC